This T cell receptor beta chain came from a study of T cells in Graves' hyperthyroidism and ophthalmopathy. On the study more broadly: At the time of initial diagnosis and before any treatment, peripheral blood was collected.

At least ten counts were recorded for this clonotype. There are 14 residues in the CDR3. Trimming removed 4 bases from V and 3 bases from J; junction bases left unmatched: 2. What was amplified from RNA transcripts were TCR beta CDR3 regions. The TCR CDR3 was amplified in a first-round RT-PCR using the HTBI primer set. MiXCR, run by TCRdb on the multiplex PCR reads, gives a single entry per CDR3 protein. The repertoire includes about 770,000 distinct CDR3 sequences, about 17% of them detected once, and 16% sits in the top ten. V is TRBV12-3 or TRBV12-4 and J is TRBJ1-3; 8 bases fit TRBD1. The clonotype was recovered from a woman aged 50 to 60 with Graves' hyperthyroidism that later progressed to Graves' ophthalmopathy. What was sequenced was blood. CDR3 in amino acids: CASSSDRVGNTIYF. CDR3 bases: TGTGCCAGCAGTTCGGACAGGGTTGGAAACACCATATATTTT.